This record covers a single T cell receptor beta chain. Unique molecular identifiers tagged the TCRbeta library. TCRdb fed the PCR reads into MiXCR, producing one record per CDR3 protein. The sample has around 410,000 distinct CDR3 sequences; about 11% are singletons. This entry is derived from a study of T-cell reconstitution after alpha-beta-depleted transplantation in children. V was shortened by 0 bases and J by 6 bases, with 15 bases between the two germline ends. CDR3 length equals 15 residues. Germline V gene data show CDR1 as SGHRS and CDR2 as YFSETQ. The specimen was PBMCs from the stem cell graft donor, collected from the stem cell graft. The chain carries TRBV5-1 and TRBJ1-1; D gene ambiguous. The receptor was derived from a human donor who donated a stem cell graft to a child with acute myeloid leukemia. The CDR3, as DNA: TGCGCCAGCAGCTTGGATCGGGATCCAGGCGCTGAAGCTTTCTTT. Its translation is CASSLDRDPGAEAFF.